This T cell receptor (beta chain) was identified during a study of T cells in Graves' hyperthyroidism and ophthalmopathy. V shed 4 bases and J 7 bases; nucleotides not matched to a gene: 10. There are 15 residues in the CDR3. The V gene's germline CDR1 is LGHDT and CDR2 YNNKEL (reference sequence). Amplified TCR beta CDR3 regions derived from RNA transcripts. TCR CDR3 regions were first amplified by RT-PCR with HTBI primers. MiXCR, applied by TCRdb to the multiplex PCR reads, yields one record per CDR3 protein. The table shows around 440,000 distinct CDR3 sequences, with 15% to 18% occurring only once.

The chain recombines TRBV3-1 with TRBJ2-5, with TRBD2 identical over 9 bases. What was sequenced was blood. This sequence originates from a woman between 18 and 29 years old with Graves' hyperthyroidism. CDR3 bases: TGTGCCAGCAGCCCCGCCCGGGGAGCGGGGGGGACCCAGTACTTC. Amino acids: CASSPARGAGGTQYF.